This T cell receptor (beta chain) was recorded in a study of identical twins. Study-level findings and limits: Invariant populations such as MAIT and iNKT cells could partly muddle zero-insertion analyses.

The table lists this clonotype with a few counts. Its antigen is as yet unknown. A template switching step contributed a universal primer site, while unique molecular identifiers were present in the cDNA. TCRdb passed the 5' RACE reads through MiXCR, listing each CDR3 protein once. The sample holds hundreds of thousands of distinct CDR3 sequences, about 12% seen once. This sample was also put to use in a study of yellow fever vaccine responses in identical twins.

Input material: PBMCs. The sequence derives from a woman aged 18-29 years in good health.

CDR3 residues: CSAVTGEEGTNYEQYF. CDR3 in DNA: TGCAGTGCCGTGACAGGCGAAGAAGGGACTAACTACGAGCAGTACTTC. The V call is TRBV20-1, the J call TRBJ2-7; TRBD2 might be the D (7 bases). This CDR3 has 16 amino acids. Germline-derived CDR1 and CDR2 are DFQATT and SNEGSKA (reference sequence). V lost 6 bases and J 3 bases, leaving 24 bases between the germline ends.